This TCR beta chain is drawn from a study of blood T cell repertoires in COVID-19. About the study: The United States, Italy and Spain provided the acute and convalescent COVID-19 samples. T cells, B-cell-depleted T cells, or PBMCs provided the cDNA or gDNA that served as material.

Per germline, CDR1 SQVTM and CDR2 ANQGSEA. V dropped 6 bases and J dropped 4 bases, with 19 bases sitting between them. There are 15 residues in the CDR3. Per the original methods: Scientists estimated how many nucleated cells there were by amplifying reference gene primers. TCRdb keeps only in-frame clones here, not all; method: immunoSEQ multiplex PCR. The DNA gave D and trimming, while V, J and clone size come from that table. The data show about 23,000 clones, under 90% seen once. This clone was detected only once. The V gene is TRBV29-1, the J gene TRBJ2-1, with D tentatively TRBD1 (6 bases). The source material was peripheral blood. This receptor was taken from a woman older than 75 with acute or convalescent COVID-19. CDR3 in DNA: TGCAGCGTACAACTCCCCGGGACACCGTACAATGAGCAGTTCTTC. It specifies CSVQLPGTPYNEQFF.